The sequence of this TCR beta chain was determined in a study of post-analysis software for immune sequencing data. Across the study: Courses of disease covered relapsing-remitting, secondary progressive and progressive-relapsing multiple sclerosis. General study points: Samples prepared in the same batch strongly co-clustered by F measure. TRBV5-6, TRBV5-1 and TRBV20-1 were among roughly five TRBV segments more frequent in patients than controls. Significantly decreased normalized Chao1 diversity was recorded for multiple sclerosis patients relative to controls.

A note on this clonotype: Its antigen is currently unknown.

The library was made from cDNA and included unique molecular identifiers. A population of roughly 0.85 to 10 million T cells gave rise to about half a million cDNA molecules. TCRdb analysed the PCR reads with MiXCR anew, one entry per CDR3 protein. The sample consists of more than 500,000 distinct CDR3 sequences, about a third of them appearing once. Trimming cost V 3 bases and J 4 bases; bases outside gene matches: 8. The germline CDR1 and CDR2 sequences are SQVTM and ANQGSEA. There are 14 residues in the CDR3. Material for sequencing was blood. V gene TRBV29-1 combines with J gene TRBJ1-2; TRBD1 matches 7 bases. The TCR comes from a girl under 18 with multiple sclerosis. For the CDR3, the DNA is TGCAGCGTTGAGACAGGGATAGGCCTCTATGGCTACACCTTC. Its protein product is CSVETGIGLYGYTF.